This T cell receptor beta chain was sequenced during a study of T cells in Graves' hyperthyroidism and ophthalmopathy. This CDR3 is built from 14 residues. V was pared by 3 bases and J by 1 base, with 8 bases between. Per the germline V gene, CDR1 is WNHNN and CDR2 is SYGVQD (reference sequence). This clonotype was seen at least ten times. The investigators amplified TCR beta CDR3 regions from RNA transcripts. The HTBI primer set drove a first-round RT-PCR of the TCR CDR3. TCRdb used MiXCR to reprocess the multiplex PCR reads, holding one entry per CDR3 protein. This table has over 500,000 distinct CDR3 sequences, 12% to 15% appearing once.

Sequencing was performed on blood. The TCR was taken from a woman aged 40 to 50 with Graves' hyperthyroidism. The chain carries TRBV10-1 and TRBJ2-3; D is uncertain. CDR3 bases: TGCGCCAGCAGTGATCTGGTCCGCACAGATACGCAGTATTTT. This encodes CASSDLVRTDTQYF.